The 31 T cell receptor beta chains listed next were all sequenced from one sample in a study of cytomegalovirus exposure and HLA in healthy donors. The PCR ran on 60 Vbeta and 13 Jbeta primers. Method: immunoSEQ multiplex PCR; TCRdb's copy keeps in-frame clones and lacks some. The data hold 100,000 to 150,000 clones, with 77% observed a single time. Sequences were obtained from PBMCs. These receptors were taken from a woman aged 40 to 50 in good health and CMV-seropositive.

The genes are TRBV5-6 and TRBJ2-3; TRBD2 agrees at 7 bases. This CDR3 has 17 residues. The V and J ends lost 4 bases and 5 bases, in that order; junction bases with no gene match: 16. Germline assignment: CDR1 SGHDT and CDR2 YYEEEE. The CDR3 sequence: CASSQYTGTTQGDTQYF. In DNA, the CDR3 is TGTGCCAGCAGCCAGTACACCGGGACTACGCAAGGAGATACGCAGTATTTT.

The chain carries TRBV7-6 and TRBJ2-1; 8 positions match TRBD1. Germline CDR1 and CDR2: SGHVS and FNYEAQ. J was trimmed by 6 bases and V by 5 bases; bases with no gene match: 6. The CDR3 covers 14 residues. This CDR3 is CASSLPTGGNEQFF. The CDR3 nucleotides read TGTGCCAGCAGCCTGCCCACAGGGGGCAATGAGCAGTTCTTC. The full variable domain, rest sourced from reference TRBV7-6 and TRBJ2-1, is GAGVSQSPRYKVTKRGQDVALRCDPISGHVSLYWYRQALGQGPEFLTYFNYEAQQDKSGLPNDRFSAERPEGSISTLTIQRTEQRDSAMYRCASSLPTGGNEQFFGPGTRLTVL.

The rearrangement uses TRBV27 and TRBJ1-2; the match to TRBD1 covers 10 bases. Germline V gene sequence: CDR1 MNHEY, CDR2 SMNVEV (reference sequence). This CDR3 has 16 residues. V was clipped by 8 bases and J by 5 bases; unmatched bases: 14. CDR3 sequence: CASGTERQGAHYGYTF. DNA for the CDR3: TGTGCCAGCGGAACCGAAAGACAGGGGGCGCATTATGGCTACACCTTC.

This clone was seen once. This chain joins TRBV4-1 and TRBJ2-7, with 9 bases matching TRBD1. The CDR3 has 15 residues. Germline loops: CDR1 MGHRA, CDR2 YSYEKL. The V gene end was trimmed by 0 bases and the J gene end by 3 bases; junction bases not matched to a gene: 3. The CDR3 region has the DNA TGCGCCAGCAGCCAAGAGAGACAGGGGGACTACGAGCAGTACTTC. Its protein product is CASSQERQGDYEQYF.

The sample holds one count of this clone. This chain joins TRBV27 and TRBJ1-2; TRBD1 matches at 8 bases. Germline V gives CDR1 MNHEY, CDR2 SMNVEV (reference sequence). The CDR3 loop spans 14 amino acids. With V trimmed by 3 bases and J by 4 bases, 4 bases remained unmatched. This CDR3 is CASSFGGQAYGYTF. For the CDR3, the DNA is TGTGCCAGCAGTTTCGGGGGACAGGCCTATGGCTACACCTTC.

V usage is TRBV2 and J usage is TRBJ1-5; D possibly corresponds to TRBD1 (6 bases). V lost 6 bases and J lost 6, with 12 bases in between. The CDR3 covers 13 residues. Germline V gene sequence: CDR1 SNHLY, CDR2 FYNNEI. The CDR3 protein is CASSPGVGQPQHF. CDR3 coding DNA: TGTGCCAGCAGCCCAGGGGTGGGTCAGCCCCAGCATTTT.

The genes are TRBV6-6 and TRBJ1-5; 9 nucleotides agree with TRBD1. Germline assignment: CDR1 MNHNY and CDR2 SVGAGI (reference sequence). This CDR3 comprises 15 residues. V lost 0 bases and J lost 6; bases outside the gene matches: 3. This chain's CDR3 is CASSYSGTGIQPQHF. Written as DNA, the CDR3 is TGTGCCAGCAGTTACTCCGGGACAGGGATTCAGCCCCAGCATTTT.

The CDR3 sequence: CASSPLAGGLSPEQFF. CDR3 sequence (DNA): TGTGCCAGCAGCCCCCTGGCGGGAGGTTTATCACCTGAGCAGTTCTTC. This rearrangement joins TRBV4-2 to TRBJ2-1, with TRBD2 identical over 8 bases. This CDR3 has 16 residues. The V gene end was trimmed by 4 bases and the J gene end by 9 bases; junction bases not matched to a gene: 14. CDR1 LGHNA and CDR2 YNFKEQ come from the germline V gene.

The CDR3 here is CASRRDRGSNQPQHF. CDR3 in DNA: TGTGCCAGCAGGAGGGACAGGGGAAGCAATCAGCCCCAGCATTTT. The J gene is TRBJ1-5, the V gene TRBV2; 10 bases are a match to TRBD1. V shed 6 bases, J shed 1 base, and the junction held 3 bases outside the gene matches. There are 15 residues in the CDR3. Per germline, CDR1 SNHLY and CDR2 FYNNEI.

CDR3 bases: TGTGCCAGCAGAGAACAGGGGGTCGGCACCGGGGAGCTGTTTTTT. Its protein is CASREQGVGTGELFF. The V gene is TRBV6-5, the J gene TRBJ2-2; 8 nucleotides match TRBD1. CDR3 length: 15 residues. Trimming cost V 6 bases and J 4 bases; bases outside gene matches: 7. Germline assignment: CDR1 MNHEY and CDR2 SVGAGI.

The CDR3 DNA is TGTGCCAGCAGGGACCGAAGGACTAGCGGGATCAACGAGCAGTACTTC. Translated: CASRDRRTSGINEQYF. The chain employs TRBV2 and TRBJ2-7; 12 nucleotides align to TRBD2. The CDR3 loop spans 16 amino acids. Germline CDR1 and CDR2: SNHLY and FYNNEI. V shed 6 bases and J 5 bases; nucleotides not matched to a gene: 11.

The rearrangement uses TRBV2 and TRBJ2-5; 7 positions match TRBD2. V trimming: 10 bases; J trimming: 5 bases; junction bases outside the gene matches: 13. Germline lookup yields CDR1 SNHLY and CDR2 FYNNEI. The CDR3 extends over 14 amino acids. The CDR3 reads CATTRGVPSETQYF. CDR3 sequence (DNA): TGTGCCACCACACGGGGGGTCCCATCCGAGACCCAGTACTTC. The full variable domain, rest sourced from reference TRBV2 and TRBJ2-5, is EPEVTQTPSHQVTQMGQEVILRCVPISNHLYFYWYRQILGQKVEFLVSFYNNEISEKSEIFDDQFSVERPDGSNFTLKIRSTKLEDSAMYFCATTRGVPSETQYFGPGTRLLVL.

This CDR3 is CASSFRVWRSSGANVLTF. The CDR3 nucleotides are TGTGCCAGCAGTTTTCGGGTATGGAGGAGCTCTGGGGCCAACGTCCTGACTTTC. The rearrangement joins TRBV28 to TRBJ2-6; D is possibly TRBD2 (5 bases). The ends were cut back, 3 bases at V and 0 bases at J, with 15 bases in the middle. The CDR3 is made up of 18 amino acids. CDR1 MDHEN and CDR2 SYDVKM come from the germline V gene.

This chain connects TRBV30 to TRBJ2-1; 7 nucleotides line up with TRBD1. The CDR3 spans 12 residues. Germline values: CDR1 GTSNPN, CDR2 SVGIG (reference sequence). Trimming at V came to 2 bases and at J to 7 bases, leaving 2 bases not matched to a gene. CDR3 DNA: TGTGCCTGGAGTAGACAGGGAAATGAGCAGTTCTTC. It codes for CAWSRQGNEQFF. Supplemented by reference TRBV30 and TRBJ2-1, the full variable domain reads SQTIHQWPATLVQPVGSPLSLECTVEGTSNPNLYWYRQAAGRGLQLLFYSVGIGQISSEVPQNLSASRPQDRQFILSSKKLLLSDSGFYLCAWSRQGNEQFFGPGTRLTVL.

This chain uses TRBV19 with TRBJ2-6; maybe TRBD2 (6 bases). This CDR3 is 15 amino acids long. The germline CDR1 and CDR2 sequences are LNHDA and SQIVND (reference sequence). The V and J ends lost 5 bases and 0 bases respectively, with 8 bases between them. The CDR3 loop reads CASSPTSSGANVLTF. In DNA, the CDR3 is TGTGCCAGTAGTCCGACTAGCTCTGGGGCCAACGTCCTGACTTTC.

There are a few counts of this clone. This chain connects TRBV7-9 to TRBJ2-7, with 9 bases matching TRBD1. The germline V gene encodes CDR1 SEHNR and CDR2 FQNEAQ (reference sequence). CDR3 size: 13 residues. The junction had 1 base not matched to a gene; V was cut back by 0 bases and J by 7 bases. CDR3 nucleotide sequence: TGTGCCAGCAGCTTAGCGGACAGGGGAGAGCAGTACTTC. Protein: CASSLADRGEQYF.

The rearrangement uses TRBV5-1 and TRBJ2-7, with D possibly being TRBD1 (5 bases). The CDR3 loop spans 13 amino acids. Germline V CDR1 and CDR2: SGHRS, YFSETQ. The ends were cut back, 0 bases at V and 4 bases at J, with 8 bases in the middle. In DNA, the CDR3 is TGCGCCAGCAGCTTGGCAGGGATGTACGAGCAGTACTTC. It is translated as CASSLAGMYEQYF.

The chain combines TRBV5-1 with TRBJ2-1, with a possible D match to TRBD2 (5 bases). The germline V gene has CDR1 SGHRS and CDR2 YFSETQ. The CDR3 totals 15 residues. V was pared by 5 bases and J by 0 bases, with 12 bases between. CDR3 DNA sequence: TGCGCCAGCAGTTCGGACTCCCCCTCCTACAATGAGCAGTTCTTC. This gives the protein CASSSDSPSYNEQFF.

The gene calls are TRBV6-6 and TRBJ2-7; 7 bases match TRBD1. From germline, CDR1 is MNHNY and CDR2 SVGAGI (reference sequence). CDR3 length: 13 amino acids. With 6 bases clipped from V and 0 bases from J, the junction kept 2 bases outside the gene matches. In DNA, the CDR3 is TGTGCCAGCAGAGGGGGCGGCTCCTACGAGCAGTACTTC. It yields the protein CASRGGGSYEQYF.

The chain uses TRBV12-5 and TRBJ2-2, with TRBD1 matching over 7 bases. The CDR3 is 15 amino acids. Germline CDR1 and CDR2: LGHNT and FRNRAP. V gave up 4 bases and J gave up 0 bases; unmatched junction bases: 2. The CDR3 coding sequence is TGTGCTAGTGGTTCGGGACAGACGAACACCGGGGAGCTGTTTTTT. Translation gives CASGSGQTNTGELFF.

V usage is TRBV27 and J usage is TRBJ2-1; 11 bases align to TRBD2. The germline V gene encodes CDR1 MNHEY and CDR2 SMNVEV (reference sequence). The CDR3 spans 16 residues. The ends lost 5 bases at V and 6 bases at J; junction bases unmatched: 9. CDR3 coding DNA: TGTGCCAGCAGTCTAGTAGCGGGAGGGCCTCGCAATGAGCAGTTCTTC. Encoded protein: CASSLVAGGPRNEQFF.

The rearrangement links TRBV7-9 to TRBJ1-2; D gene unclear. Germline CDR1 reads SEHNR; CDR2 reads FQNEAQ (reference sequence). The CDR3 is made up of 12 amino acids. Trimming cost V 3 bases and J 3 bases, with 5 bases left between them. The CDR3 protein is CASSFSDYGYTF. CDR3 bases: TGTGCCAGCAGCTTTTCAGACTATGGCTACACCTTC. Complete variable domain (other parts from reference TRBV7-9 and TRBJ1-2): DTGVSQNPRHKITKRGQNVTFRCDPISEHNRLYWYRQTLGQGPEFLTYFQNEAQLEKSRLLSDRFSAERPKGSFSTLEIQRTEQGDSAMYLCASSFSDYGYTFGSGTRLTVV.

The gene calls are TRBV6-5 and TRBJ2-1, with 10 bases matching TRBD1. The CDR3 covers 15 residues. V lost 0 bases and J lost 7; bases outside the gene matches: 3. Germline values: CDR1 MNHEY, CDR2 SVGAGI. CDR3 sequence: CASSYSGTGENEQFF. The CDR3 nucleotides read TGTGCCAGCAGTTACTCGGGGACAGGGGAAAATGAGCAGTTCTTC.

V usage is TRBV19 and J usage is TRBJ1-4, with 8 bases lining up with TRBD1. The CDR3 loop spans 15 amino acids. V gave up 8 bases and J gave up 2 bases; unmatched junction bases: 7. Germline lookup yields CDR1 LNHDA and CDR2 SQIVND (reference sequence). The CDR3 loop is CASGIQGATNEKLFF. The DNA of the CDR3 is TGTGCCAGTGGGATCCAGGGGGCGACTAATGAAAAACTGTTTTTT. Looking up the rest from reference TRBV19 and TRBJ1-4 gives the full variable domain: DGGITQSPKYLFRKEGQNVTLSCEQNLNHDAMYWYRQDPGQGLRLIYYSQIVNDFQKGDIAEGYSVSREKKESFPLTVTSAQKNPTAFYLCASGIQGATNEKLFFGSGTQLSVL.

The CDR3 coding sequence is TGTGCCAGCACAGGGCTAGCGGGAATGGGGAACACCGGGGAGCTGTTTTTT. Protein: CASTGLAGMGNTGELFF. The chain couples TRBV11-2 to TRBJ2-2; 9 bases are a match to TRBD2. V shed 7 bases and J 1 base; nucleotides not matched to a gene: 10. The CDR3 runs to 17 residues. Germline V gene sequence: CDR1 SGHAT, CDR2 FQNNGV.

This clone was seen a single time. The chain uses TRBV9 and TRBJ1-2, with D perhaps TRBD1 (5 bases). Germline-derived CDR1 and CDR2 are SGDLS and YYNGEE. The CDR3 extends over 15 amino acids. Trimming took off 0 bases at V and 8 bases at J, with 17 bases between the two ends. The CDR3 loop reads CASSVAVGGSGGYTF. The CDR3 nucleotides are TGTGCCAGCAGCGTAGCCGTGGGGGGTTCTGGGGGCTACACCTTC.

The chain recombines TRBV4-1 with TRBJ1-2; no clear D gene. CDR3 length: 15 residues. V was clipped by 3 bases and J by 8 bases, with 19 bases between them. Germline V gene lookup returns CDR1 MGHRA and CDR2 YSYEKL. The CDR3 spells CASSQDGFGIGGYTF. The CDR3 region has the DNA TGCGCCAGCAGCCAGGATGGGTTCGGGATCGGGGGCTACACCTTC.

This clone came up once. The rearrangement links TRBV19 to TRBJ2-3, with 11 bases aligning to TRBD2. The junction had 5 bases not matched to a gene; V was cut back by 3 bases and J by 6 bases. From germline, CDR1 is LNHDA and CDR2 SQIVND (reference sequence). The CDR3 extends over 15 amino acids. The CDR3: CASSMTSGKRDTQYF. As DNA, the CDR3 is TGTGCCAGTAGTATGACTAGCGGGAAACGCGATACGCAGTATTTT.

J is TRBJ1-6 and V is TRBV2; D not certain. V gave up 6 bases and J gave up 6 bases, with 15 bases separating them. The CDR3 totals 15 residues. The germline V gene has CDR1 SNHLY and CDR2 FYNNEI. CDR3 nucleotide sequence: TGTGCCAGCAGCCCCGGGAACGCCGTTAATTCACCCCTCCACTTT. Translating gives CASSPGNAVNSPLHF.

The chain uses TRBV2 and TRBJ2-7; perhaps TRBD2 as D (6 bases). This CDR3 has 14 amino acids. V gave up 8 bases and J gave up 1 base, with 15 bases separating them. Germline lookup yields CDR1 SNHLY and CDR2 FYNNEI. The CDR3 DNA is TGTGCCAGCGACGTGATAGCGGCGTCCTACGAGCAGTACTTC. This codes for CASDVIAASYEQYF.

CDR3 amino acids: CASSLPAGPYGYTF. The DNA of the CDR3 is TGTGCCAGCAGCCTACCAGCGGGGCCCTATGGCTACACCTTC. The V and J genes are TRBV5-8 and TRBJ1-2; TRBD1 might be the D (5 bases). V lost 4 bases and J 4 bases, leaving 14 bases between the germline ends. The CDR3 runs 14 residues. The germline CDR1 and CDR2 sequences are SGHTS and YDEGEE.